This T cell receptor beta chain was recorded in a study of blood T cell repertoires in COVID-19. Assay used: immunoSEQ multiplex PCR; TCRdb lists only in-frame clones, some missing. The sample contains hundreds of thousands of clones, around 91% of which appear only once. Looked up from germline, CDR1 is SQVTM and CDR2 is ANQGSEA. The CDR3 is 17 amino acids. With V trimmed by 5 bases and J by 6 bases, 21 bases remained unmatched. Those enrolled, adults aged about 18 to 89 years, came from roughly 22 US areas. Which cohort a participant joined came from the clinical history participants gave. A PCR-confirmed or clinician-diagnosed COVID-19 case had contacted exposed participants within 2 weeks of entry.

The sequence came from a man aged 25 to 40 who had been exposed to COVID-19. The sequencing sample was made of PBMCs or T cells enriched from blood (not recorded which). The chain joins TRBV29-1 to TRBJ1-2, with 7 bases fitting TRBD1. CDR3 loop: CSVYGFRGAVEVDGYTF. CDR3 in DNA: TGCAGCGTTTATGGGTTCAGGGGGGCGGTAGAGGTGGATGGCTACACCTTC.